This TCR beta chain was captured in a study of control samples from healthy donors and cancer patients. V shed 6 bases, J shed 2 bases, and the junction held 12 bases outside the gene matches. Germline CDR1 and CDR2: MDHEN and SYDVKM. The CDR3 is 18 amino acids. Measured with immunoSEQ multiplex PCR; TCRdb has only the in-frame clones, and not every one. The sample records about 180,000 clones, over 85% being singletons. The clonotype comes from a man aged 25 to 40 in good health. Sequenced input: blood. The rearrangement joins TRBV28 to TRBJ1-5; 11 bases fit TRBD1. CDR3 sequence (DNA): TGTGCCAGCAGCAGGACAGGGGGCGTGTTTCAGGGCAATCAGCCCCAGCATTTT. Protein product: CASSRTGGVFQGNQPQHF.